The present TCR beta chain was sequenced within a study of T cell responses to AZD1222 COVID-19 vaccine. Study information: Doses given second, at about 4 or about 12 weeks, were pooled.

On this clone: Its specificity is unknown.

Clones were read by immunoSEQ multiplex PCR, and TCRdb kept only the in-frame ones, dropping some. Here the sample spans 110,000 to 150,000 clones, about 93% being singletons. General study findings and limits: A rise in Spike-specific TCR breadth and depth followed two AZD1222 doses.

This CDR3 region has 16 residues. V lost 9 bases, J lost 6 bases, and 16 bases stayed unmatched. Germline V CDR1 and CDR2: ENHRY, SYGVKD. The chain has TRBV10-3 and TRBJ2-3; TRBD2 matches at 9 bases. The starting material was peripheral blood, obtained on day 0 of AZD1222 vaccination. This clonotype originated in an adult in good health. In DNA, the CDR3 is TGTGCCATTCAAGATAGCGGGGGCCGAATCCCGGATACGCAGTATTTT. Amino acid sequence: CAIQDSGGRIPDTQYF.